This TCR beta chain emerged from a study of blood T cell repertoires in COVID-19. Study details: Material from acute and convalescent COVID-19 was sourced from the United States, Italy and Spain.

Which cohort a participant joined came from the clinical history participants gave. Cohort 3 donors counted as recovered after two negative PCRs, clearance, or resolved symptoms. This clone came up a few times. Additional DNA sequences in this sample encode the identical CDR3. How the authors handled the data: Scientists estimated how many nucleated cells there were by amplifying reference gene primers. Sequencing used immunoSEQ multiplex PCR; TCRdb keeps in-frame clones, though not all of them. The V and J calls and the clone size are those of that table, but D and trimming were determined from the DNA. This sample carries a few hundred thousand clones, roughly four fifths of them seen once, and the ten largest clones take nearly 9.5%. V lost 0 bases and J lost 8; bases outside the gene matches: 3. From germline, CDR1 is SGHRS and CDR2 YFSETQ. The CDR3 spans 14 residues.

This clonotype was obtained from a middle-aged man who had recovered from COVID-19. The chain recombines TRBV5-1 with TRBJ1-4; the match to TRBD1 covers 8 bases. Material: PBMCs or T cells enriched from blood (not recorded which). The CDR3 loop reads CASSLGQGNEKLFF. CDR3 bases: TGCGCCAGCAGCTTGGGACAGGGGAACGAAAAACTGTTTTTT.